The clone carrying this T cell receptor (beta chain) occurred many times. Its antigen is as yet unknown. Amplified TCR beta CDR3 regions derived from RNA transcripts. The HTBI primer set drove a first-round RT-PCR of the TCR CDR3. TCRdb fed the multiplex PCR reads into MiXCR, producing one record per CDR3 protein. The table includes some 550,000 distinct CDR3 sequences, approximately 15% detected once. The data belong to a study of T cells in Graves' hyperthyroidism and ophthalmopathy. Regarding the study as a whole: With a median lead of 6.5 months before onset, the model predicted ophthalmopathy.

Trimming removed 4 bases from V and 3 bases from J, with 10 bases in between. The CDR3 length is 13 residues. CDR1 is GTSNPN, CDR2 SVGIG, per germline (reference sequence). The TCR was taken from a woman between 35 and 50 years old with Graves' ophthalmopathy. The sequencing sample was made of blood. The chain employs TRBV30 and TRBJ1-3; possibly TRBD1 for D (6 bases). CDR3 amino acids: CAWNGGVGNTIYF. In DNA form, the CDR3 reads TGTGCCTGGAATGGGGGCGTTGGAAACACCATATATTTT.